A selection of T cell receptor beta chains follows, all from one sample in a study of blood T cell repertoires in COVID-19. Sequencing was performed with immunoSEQ multiplex PCR; in TCRdb, only in-frame clones are kept and a portion is missing. The sample shows tens of thousands of clones, about 85% of them seen only once. The sample consisted of peripheral blood. The receptor set was obtained from a human donor in a cohort sampled during active COVID-19. Both conserved end residues are part of each CDR3. A D gene is named only where the DNA matches it firmly. Rows may omit the clone size; those that give it use once, few, many or a size class.

CDR3nt: TGTGCCAGCAGTTACTCCCGCGGGAGGGCCGTGTACGAGCAGTACTTC
CDR3aa: CASSYSRGRAVYEQYF
abundance: -
j_gene: TRBJ2-7
d_gene: TRBD2
v_gene: TRBV6-2/TRBV6-3

CDR3nt: TGCAGCACGAAGAATAGGAACACTGAAGCTTTCTTT
CDR3aa: CSTKNRNTEAFF
abundance: -
j_gene: TRBJ1-1
d_gene: -
v_gene: TRBV29-1

CDR3nt: TGTGCCAGCACCCGTGGGGCTATAGATACGCAGTATTTT
CDR3aa: CASTRGAIDTQYF
abundance: -
j_gene: TRBJ2-3
d_gene: -
v_gene: TRBV28

CDR3nt: TGCGCCAGCAGCTTGGGAGGACAGCGGAACACCGGGGAGCTGTTTTTT
CDR3aa: CASSLGGQRNTGELFF
abundance: -
j_gene: TRBJ2-2
d_gene: -
v_gene: TRBV5-1

CDR3nt: TGTGCCAGCAGCCGGACAGGGGATGTTGAAAAACTGTTTTTT
CDR3aa: CASSRTGDVEKLFF
abundance: -
j_gene: TRBJ1-4
d_gene: TRBD1
v_gene: TRBV7-8

CDR3nt: TGTGCCAGCACTAACCGCAGGGGCGACTTTCTATTCTTT
CDR3aa: CASTNRRGDFLFF
abundance: -
j_gene: TRBJ1-1
d_gene: -
v_gene: TRBV12-3/TRBV12-4

CDR3nt: TGTGCCAGCAGCAGGGACACCGGGGAGCTGTTTTTT
CDR3aa: CASSRDTGELFF
abundance: once
j_gene: TRBJ2-2
d_gene: -
v_gene: TRBV2

CDR3nt: TGTGCCACCAGCAGAGTACAGGGGGCACCAGATACGCAGTATTTT
CDR3aa: CATSRVQGAPDTQYF
abundance: -
j_gene: TRBJ2-3
d_gene: TRBD1
v_gene: TRBV15

CDR3nt: TGTGCCAGCAGCCGCGACAGGGGGGAAGAGACCCAGTACTTC
CDR3aa: CASSRDRGEETQYF
abundance: -
j_gene: TRBJ2-5
d_gene: TRBD1
v_gene: TRBV11-1

CDR3nt: TGTGCCAGCAGCTTCCGACTAGCGGGGAAGACAGATACGCAGTATTTT
CDR3aa: CASSFRLAGKTDTQYF
abundance: once
j_gene: TRBJ2-3
d_gene: TRBD2
v_gene: TRBV7-2

CDR3nt: TGCGCCAGCAGCCGGGAACTAGGGGGCGGGAACTATGGCTACACCTTC
CDR3aa: CASSRELGGGNYGYTF
abundance: -
j_gene: TRBJ1-2
d_gene: TRBD1
v_gene: TRBV4-3

CDR3nt: TGTGCCAGCAGCTTTGCGGGGACCTACAATGAGCAGTTCTTC
CDR3aa: CASSFAGTYNEQFF
abundance: -
j_gene: TRBJ2-1
d_gene: -
v_gene: TRBV7-9

CDR3nt: TGTGCCAGCAGTGAGGACATAACTCCCTCACCCCTCCACTTT
CDR3aa: CASSEDITPSPLHF
abundance: -
j_gene: TRBJ1-6
d_gene: -
v_gene: TRBV2

CDR3nt: TGCGCCAGCAGTTCCCCTAACATGGGGCTTGGTAGCGGTCAGCCCCAGCATTTT
CDR3aa: CASSSPNMGLGSGQPQHF
abundance: -
j_gene: TRBJ1-5
d_gene: -
v_gene: TRBV10-2

CDR3nt: TGTGCCAGCAGCAGCACCCCGACTCGTTACGAGCAGTTCTTC
CDR3aa: CASSSTPTRYEQFF
abundance: -
j_gene: TRBJ2-1
d_gene: -
v_gene: TRBV5-8

CDR3nt: TGTGCCAGCAGTCGACAGGGCTCCAGCTACGAGCAGTACTTC
CDR3aa: CASSRQGSSYEQYF
abundance: -
j_gene: TRBJ2-7
d_gene: TRBD1
v_gene: TRBV6-5

CDR3nt: TGTGCCAGTAGTATAGATCCCCTTGGTGGAGACCATTACAATGAGCAGTTCTTC
CDR3aa: CASSIDPLGGDHYNEQFF
abundance: once
j_gene: TRBJ2-1
d_gene: -
v_gene: TRBV19

CDR3nt: TGTGCCAGCAGCCGGGACTACTCCGGGGAGACCCAGTACTTC
CDR3aa: CASSRDYSGETQYF
abundance: -
j_gene: TRBJ2-5
d_gene: TRBD2
v_gene: TRBV5-5

CDR3nt: TGTGCCAGCAGCTTAAGGGGACTAGCGGGAGGACAAGAGACCCAGTACTTC
CDR3aa: CASSLRGLAGGQETQYF
abundance: -
j_gene: TRBJ2-5
d_gene: TRBD2
v_gene: TRBV7-2

CDR3nt: TGTGCCAGCAGTTACTGGGCGGGAGGGCCCAATGAGCAGTTCTTC
CDR3aa: CASSYWAGGPNEQFF
abundance: -
j_gene: TRBJ2-1
d_gene: TRBD2
v_gene: TRBV6-6

CDR3nt: TGTGCCAGCAGCTTACCTCGGGGAGGAGAGACCCAGTACTTC
CDR3aa: CASSLPRGGETQYF
abundance: -
j_gene: TRBJ2-5
d_gene: -
v_gene: TRBV7-9

CDR3nt: TGCGCCAGCAGCCACTCGATAGGGGGTCCACCCCTCCACTTT
CDR3aa: CASSHSIGGPPLHF
abundance: -
j_gene: TRBJ1-6
d_gene: -
v_gene: TRBV4-3

CDR3nt: TGTGCCAGCAGCTTATATCCGGGGGAAACTGAAGCTTTCTTT
CDR3aa: CASSLYPGETEAFF
abundance: once
j_gene: TRBJ1-1
d_gene: -
v_gene: TRBV11-2

CDR3nt: TGTGCCTCACGCCCCTTCGGACAGGGCCAAGGGAACTATGGCTACACCTTC
CDR3aa: CASRPFGQGQGNYGYTF
abundance: -
j_gene: TRBJ1-2
d_gene: TRBD1
v_gene: TRBV19

CDR3nt: TGTGCCAGCACCCTGAGGGCTTCAGCTAACTATGGCTACACCTTC
CDR3aa: CASTLRASANYGYTF
abundance: -
j_gene: TRBJ1-2
d_gene: -
v_gene: TRBV27

CDR3nt: TGTGCCAGCAGTTTACAGGGGGTTTCCACTGAAGCTTTCTTT
CDR3aa: CASSLQGVSTEAFF
abundance: -
j_gene: TRBJ1-1
d_gene: TRBD1
v_gene: TRBV6-6

CDR3nt: TGTGCCAGCAGGTTGATGGAGGGCTACAGGGCTTTCTTT
CDR3aa: CASRLMEGYRAFF
abundance: -
j_gene: TRBJ1-1
d_gene: -
v_gene: TRBV7-2

CDR3nt: TGTGCCAGCAGCCCCACAAGCTCCAGGGTTTACGAGCAGTACTTC
CDR3aa: CASSPTSSRVYEQYF
abundance: -
j_gene: TRBJ2-7
d_gene: -
v_gene: TRBV3-1/TRBV3-2

CDR3nt: TGCGCCAGCAGCTTGGGCCAATTAGCAGATACGCAGTATTTT
CDR3aa: CASSLGQLADTQYF
abundance: once
j_gene: TRBJ2-3
d_gene: -
v_gene: TRBV5-1

CDR3nt: TGTGCCAGCAGTCCCCTTACTAGCGGGAGGAGGTCGGAGACAGATACGCAGTATTTT
CDR3aa: CASSPLTSGRRSETDTQYF
abundance: -
j_gene: TRBJ2-3
d_gene: TRBD2
v_gene: TRBV6-6

CDR3nt: TGTGCCAGCAGCGTTCTTGCGGGAGCTCAGCAGTATTTT
CDR3aa: CASSVLAGAQQYF
abundance: -
j_gene: TRBJ2-3
d_gene: TRBD2
v_gene: TRBV7-3

CDR3nt: TGTGCCAGCAGCCAAGAAAAGTACCAGGGTCGAGCTGGGGCCAACGTCCTGACTTTC
CDR3aa: CASSQEKYQGRAGANVLTF
abundance: -
j_gene: TRBJ2-6
d_gene: -
v_gene: TRBV3-1/TRBV3-2

CDR3nt: TGTGCCAGCAGTTTAGCGGGAGGGGGAAACATTCAGTACTTC
CDR3aa: CASSLAGGGNIQYF
abundance: -
j_gene: TRBJ2-4
d_gene: TRBD2
v_gene: TRBV27

CDR3nt: TGTGCCAGTAGTGAGGGGGTTAGCACTGAAGCTTTCTTT
CDR3aa: CASSEGVSTEAFF
abundance: -
j_gene: TRBJ1-1
d_gene: -
v_gene: TRBV19

CDR3nt: TGTGCCAGCAGCCAATTAGCGAGCACAGATACGCAGTATTTT
CDR3aa: CASSQLASTDTQYF
abundance: -
j_gene: TRBJ2-3
d_gene: -
v_gene: TRBV14

CDR3nt: TGCGCCAGCAGCTCATCATACACGAGGGGCTACACCTTC
CDR3aa: CASSSSYTRGYTF
abundance: -
j_gene: TRBJ1-2
d_gene: -
v_gene: TRBV5-1

CDR3nt: TGCGCCAGCAGTGTAACGGGTGGGCAGTACTTC
CDR3aa: CASSVTGGQYF
abundance: -
j_gene: TRBJ2-7
d_gene: -
v_gene: TRBV10-2

CDR3nt: TGTGCCAGCAGTGAAGCGCTTCTTGGGGCGGGGGGTGAAAAACTGTTTTTT
CDR3aa: CASSEALLGAGGEKLFF
abundance: once
j_gene: TRBJ1-4
d_gene: -
v_gene: TRBV2

CDR3nt: TGTGCCAGCAGCCCCCGGACAGGGGGGCACTCTGGAAACACCATATATTTT
CDR3aa: CASSPRTGGHSGNTIYF
abundance: -
j_gene: TRBJ1-3
d_gene: TRBD1
v_gene: TRBV7-2

CDR3nt: TGTGCCAGCAGCCCTCGGACTAGCGGCTCCTACGAGCAGTACTTC
CDR3aa: CASSPRTSGSYEQYF
abundance: -
j_gene: TRBJ2-7
d_gene: TRBD2
v_gene: TRBV9

CDR3nt: TGTGCCAGCAGCCAAGATCAAGGGGGCAATGGCTACACCTTC
CDR3aa: CASSQDQGGNGYTF
abundance: -
j_gene: TRBJ1-2
d_gene: TRBD1
v_gene: TRBV3-1/TRBV3-2

CDR3nt: TGTGCCAGCAGCTTAGACCAACAGAATAGCAATCAGCCCCAGCATTTT
CDR3aa: CASSLDQQNSNQPQHF
abundance: -
j_gene: TRBJ1-5
d_gene: -
v_gene: TRBV11-2

CDR3nt: TGTGCCAGCAGCCGACCGGGGGGGTATGGCTACACCTTC
CDR3aa: CASSRPGGYGYTF
abundance: -
j_gene: TRBJ1-2
d_gene: -
v_gene: TRBV14

CDR3nt: TGTGCCAGCAGTAGGGACAGGGGGAGGGAGCAGTACTTC
CDR3aa: CASSRDRGREQYF
abundance: -
j_gene: TRBJ2-7
d_gene: TRBD1
v_gene: TRBV12-3/TRBV12-4

CDR3nt: TGTGCCAGCAGTTGGACAGGACTGAACACTGAAGCTTTCTTT
CDR3aa: CASSWTGLNTEAFF
abundance: once
j_gene: TRBJ1-1
d_gene: TRBD1
v_gene: TRBV11-2

CDR3nt: TGTGCCAGCAGCAAGACAGGGGTGAACTCCTACGAGCAGTACTTC
CDR3aa: CASSKTGVNSYEQYF
abundance: -
j_gene: TRBJ2-7
d_gene: -
v_gene: TRBV21-1

CDR3nt: TGCGCCAGCAGCCAAGGACGGGGAGAAAAACTGTTTTTT
CDR3aa: CASSQGRGEKLFF
abundance: -
j_gene: TRBJ1-4
d_gene: -
v_gene: TRBV4-1

CDR3nt: TGTGCCAGCAGTTCGTGGACTAGCGGGAGAAATGAGCAGTTCTTC
CDR3aa: CASSSWTSGRNEQFF
abundance: -
j_gene: TRBJ2-1
d_gene: TRBD2
v_gene: TRBV28

CDR3nt: TGTGCCACCAGCGAAGGGGGAAGCTCCTACAATGAGCAGTTCTTC
CDR3aa: CATSEGGSSYNEQFF
abundance: -
j_gene: TRBJ2-1
d_gene: -
v_gene: TRBV24-1

CDR3nt: TGTGCCAGCAGCTTAGAGGCAGGGGAAGGCTACACCTTC
CDR3aa: CASSLEAGEGYTF
abundance: -
j_gene: TRBJ1-2
d_gene: -
v_gene: TRBV7-6

CDR3nt: TGTGCCAGCAGTTACTCAGCAGGGCAGTATGACCAAGAGACCCAGTACTTC
CDR3aa: CASSYSAGQYDQETQYF
abundance: -
j_gene: TRBJ2-5
d_gene: -
v_gene: TRBV6-2/TRBV6-3

CDR3nt: TGTGCCAGCAGCCGAGGAGTGGCTGGGAGTTATGGCTACACCTTC
CDR3aa: CASSRGVAGSYGYTF
abundance: -
j_gene: TRBJ1-2
d_gene: -
v_gene: TRBV3-1/TRBV3-2

CDR3nt: TGTGCCAGCAGTTACTCCCCCCGTAATCGCGATGAGCAGTTCTTC
CDR3aa: CASSYSPRNRDEQFF
abundance: once
j_gene: TRBJ2-1
d_gene: -
v_gene: TRBV6-7

CDR3nt: TGTGCCAGCTATCCAAGCAGGGGTTTGGAGACCCAGTACTTC
CDR3aa: CASYPSRGLETQYF
abundance: -
j_gene: TRBJ2-5
d_gene: -
v_gene: TRBV28

CDR3nt: TGTGCCAGCAGCCCCCGGGCGGGGGACATCTCCTACGAGCAGTACTTC
CDR3aa: CASSPRAGDISYEQYF
abundance: -
j_gene: TRBJ2-7
d_gene: -
v_gene: TRBV11-3